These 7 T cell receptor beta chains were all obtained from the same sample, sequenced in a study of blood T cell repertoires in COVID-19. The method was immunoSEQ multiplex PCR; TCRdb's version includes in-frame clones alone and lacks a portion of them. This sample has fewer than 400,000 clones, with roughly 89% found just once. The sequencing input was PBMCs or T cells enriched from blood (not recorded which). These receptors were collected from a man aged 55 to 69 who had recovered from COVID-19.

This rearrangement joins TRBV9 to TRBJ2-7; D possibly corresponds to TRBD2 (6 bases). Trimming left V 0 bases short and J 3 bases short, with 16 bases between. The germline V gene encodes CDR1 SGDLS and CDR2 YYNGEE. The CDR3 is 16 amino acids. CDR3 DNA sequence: TGTGCCAGCAGCGTAGCTACTGGCGGGGAGATCTACGAGCAGTACTTC. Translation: CASSVATGGEIYEQYF.

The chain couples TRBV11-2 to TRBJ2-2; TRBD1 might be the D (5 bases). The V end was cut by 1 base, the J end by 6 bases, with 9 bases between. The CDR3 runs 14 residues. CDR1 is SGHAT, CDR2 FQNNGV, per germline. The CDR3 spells CASSLVLGAGELFF. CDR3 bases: TGTGCCAGCAGCTTAGTCCTAGGGGCCGGGGAGCTGTTTTTT.

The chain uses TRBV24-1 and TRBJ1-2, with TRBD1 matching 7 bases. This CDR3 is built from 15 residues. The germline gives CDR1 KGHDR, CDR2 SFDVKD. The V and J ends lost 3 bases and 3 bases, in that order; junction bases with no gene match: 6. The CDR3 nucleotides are TGTGCCACCAGTGATGCCAACAGGGGACACTATGGCTACACCTTC. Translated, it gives CATSDANRGHYGYTF.

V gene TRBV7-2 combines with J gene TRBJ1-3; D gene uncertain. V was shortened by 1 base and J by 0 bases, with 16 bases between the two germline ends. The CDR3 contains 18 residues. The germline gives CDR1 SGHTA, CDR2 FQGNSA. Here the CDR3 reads CASSLVYRTASSGNTIYF. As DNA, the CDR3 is TGTGCCAGCAGCTTAGTGTACAGAACAGCCTCCTCTGGAAACACCATATATTTT.

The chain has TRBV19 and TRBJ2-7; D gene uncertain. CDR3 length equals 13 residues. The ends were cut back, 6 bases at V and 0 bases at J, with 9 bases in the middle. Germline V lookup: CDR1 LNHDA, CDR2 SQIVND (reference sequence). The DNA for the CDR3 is TGTGCCAGTAGAAAGAGTAGCTCCTACGAGCAGTACTTC. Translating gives CASRKSSSYEQYF.

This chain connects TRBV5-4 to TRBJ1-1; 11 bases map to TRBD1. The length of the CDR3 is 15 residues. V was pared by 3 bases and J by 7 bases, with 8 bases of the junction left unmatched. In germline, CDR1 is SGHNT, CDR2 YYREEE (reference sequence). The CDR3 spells CASSSAGQGVDEAFF. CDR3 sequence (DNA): TGTGCCAGCAGCTCAGCGGGACAGGGGGTAGATGAAGCTTTCTTT.

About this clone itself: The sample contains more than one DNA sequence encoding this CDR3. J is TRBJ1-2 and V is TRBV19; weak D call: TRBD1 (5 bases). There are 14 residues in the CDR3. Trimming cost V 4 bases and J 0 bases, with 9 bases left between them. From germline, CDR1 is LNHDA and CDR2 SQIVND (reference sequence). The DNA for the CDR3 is TGTGCCAGTAGTACCGGGACTCCTAACTATGGCTACACCTTC. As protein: CASSTGTPNYGYTF. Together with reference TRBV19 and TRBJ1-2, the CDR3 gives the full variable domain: DGGITQSPKYLFRKEGQNVTLSCEQNLNHDAMYWYRQDPGQGLRLIYYSQIVNDFQKGDIAEGYSVSREKKESFPLTVTSAQKNPTAFYLCASSTGTPNYGYTFGSGTRLTVV.